This T cell receptor beta chain was profiled in a study of OX40 agonist ivuxolimab in advanced cancers. General study points: People who partly responded at 0.1-3.0 mg/kg had some of the least clonal expansion seen.

V lost 5 bases, J lost 2 bases, and 8 bases stayed unmatched. The length of the CDR3 is 17 residues. In germline, CDR1 is SGHNT, CDR2 YENEEA. On this clone itself: The antigen is unknown.

The table came from immunoSEQ multiplex PCR; TCRdb's copy has only in-frame clones and leaves some out. The sample lists about 110,000 clones, 89% occurring once. Sequenced here: CD4+ or CD8+ T cells sorted from blood, sampled in a trial of the OX40 agonist ivuxolimab. The V gene is TRBV11-3, the J gene TRBJ2-3; 12 bases map to TRBD2. This clonotype was sampled from an adult with an advanced solid tumor such as melanoma, head and neck, liver or kidney cancer. Here the CDR3 reads CASSPNGLAGSTDTQYF. CDR3 DNA: TGTGCCAGCAGCCCGAACGGACTAGCGGGGTCCACAGATACGCAGTATTTT.